This T cell receptor beta chain was sequenced in a study of shared clonotypes between healthy human individuals. Study-wide points: The sampled material consisted only of blood, and tissue repertoires are likely to differ.

With respect to this clone: Its antigen remains unidentified.

In germline, CDR1 is MNHEY, CDR2 SMNVEV (reference sequence). V shed 3 bases and J shed 5 bases, with 17 bases lying between them. The CDR3 runs to 16 residues. Donors had no recently reported acute infections or vaccinations and were HIV-negative. CD8 memory combined CD45RO+ cells with CCR7-negative CD45RA+ TemRA cells. Clones were read by immunoSEQ multiplex PCR, and TCRdb kept only the in-frame ones, dropping some. This table holds more than 550,000 clones, roughly 88% found once. The chain combines TRBV27 with TRBJ2-1; D possibly matches TRBD1 or TRBD2 (5 bases each). This TCR was sampled from a man between 18 and 35 years old in good health. Some clones in this sample may be carry-over from other donors' samples. The sample was memory CD8+ T cells from PBMCs. Specified subset: CD45RO+ cells pooled with CCR7-negative TemRA cells. DNA for the CDR3: TGTGCCAGCAGTTTTCTCGGCGAGGGGCTTGACAATGAGCAGTTCTTC. Protein sequence: CASSFLGEGLDNEQFF.